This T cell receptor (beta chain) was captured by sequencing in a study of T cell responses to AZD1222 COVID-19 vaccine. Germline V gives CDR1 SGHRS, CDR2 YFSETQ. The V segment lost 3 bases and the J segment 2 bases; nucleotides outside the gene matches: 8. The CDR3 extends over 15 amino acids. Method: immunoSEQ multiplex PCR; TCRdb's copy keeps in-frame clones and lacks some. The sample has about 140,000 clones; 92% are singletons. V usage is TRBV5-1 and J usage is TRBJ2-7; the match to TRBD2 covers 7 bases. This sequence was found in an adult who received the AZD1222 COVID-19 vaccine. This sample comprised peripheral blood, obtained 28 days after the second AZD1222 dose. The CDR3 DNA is TGCGCCAGCAGCTATGGAGGACTAGGCACCTACGAGCAGTACTTC. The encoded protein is CASSYGGLGTYEQYF. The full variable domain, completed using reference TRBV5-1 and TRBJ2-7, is KAGVTQTPRYLIKTRGQQVTLSCSPISGHRSVSWYQQTPGQGLQFLFEYFSETQRNKGNFPGRFSGRQFSNSRSEMNVSTLELGDSALYLCASSYGGLGTYEQYFGPGTRLTVT.